The 10 T cell receptor beta chains in this list originate from one sample, sequenced in a study of blood T cell repertoires in COVID-19. Sequencing used immunoSEQ multiplex PCR; TCRdb keeps in-frame clones, though not all of them. The sample shows 200,000 to 250,000 clones, 80% of them seen only once. The source material was peripheral blood. The origin of the receptors is a human donor in a cohort sampled during active COVID-19.

The genes are TRBV5-4 and TRBJ2-3, with 8 positions matching TRBD1. The germline V gene encodes CDR1 SGHNT and CDR2 YYREEE (reference sequence). The trim removed 4 bases at V and 2 bases at J, leaving 6 bases unmatched. The CDR3 runs to 15 residues. As DNA, the CDR3 is TGTGCCAGCAGCCAAACGACAGGGGTCACAGATACGCAGTATTTT. It encodes CASSQTTGVTDTQYF. The entire variable domain, with the rest obtained from reference TRBV5-4 and TRBJ2-3, is as follows: ETGVTQSPTHLIKTRGQQVTLRCSSQSGHNTVSWYQQALGQGPQFIFQYYREEENGRGNFPPRFSGLQFPNYSSELNVNALELDDSALYLCASSQTTGVTDTQYFGPGTRLTVL.

The V call is TRBV3-1 (or the pseudogene TRBV3-2), the J call TRBJ2-3; D is unclear. The CDR3 consists of 15 residues. Germline V lookup: CDR1 LGHDT, CDR2 YNNKEL (reference sequence). Trimming removed 2 bases from V and 0 bases from J, with 9 bases in between. DNA for the CDR3: TGTGCCAGCAGCCAAAACCTAGGAAGCACAGATACGCAGTATTTT. It specifies CASSQNLGSTDTQYF.

This sequence joins TRBV19 and TRBJ1-6, with D tentatively TRBD1 (6 bases). The germline V gene encodes CDR1 LNHDA and CDR2 SQIVND (reference sequence). Trimming cost V 5 bases and J 7 bases, with 15 bases left between them. The CDR3 contains 15 residues. Written as DNA, the CDR3 is TGTGCCAGTAGTCGGACAGCAATTCCGAATTCACCCCTCCACTTT. Translation: CASSRTAIPNSPLHF.

This sequence joins TRBV2 and TRBJ2-3; D not resolved. The CDR3 has 10 residues. Germline V gene lookup returns CDR1 SNHLY and CDR2 FYNNEI. Trimming shortened V by 9 bases and J by 6 bases, and 7 bases separated the two germline ends. The CDR3 protein is CASNPDTQYF. CDR3 sequence (DNA): TGTGCCAGTAATCCGGATACGCAGTATTTT. Looking up the rest from reference TRBV2 and TRBJ2-3 gives the full variable domain: EPEVTQTPSHQVTQMGQEVILRCVPISNHLYFYWYRQILGQKVEFLVSFYNNEISEKSEIFDDQFSVERPDGSNFTLKIRSTKLEDSAMYFCASNPDTQYFGPGTRLTVL.

The chain has TRBV7-2 and TRBJ1-2; unclear D gene. Germline V lookup: CDR1 SGHTA, CDR2 FQGNSA. This CDR3 has 12 amino acids. V was trimmed by 3 bases and J by 6 bases, leaving 8 bases between them. The CDR3 region is CASSLERNGYTF. CDR3 bases: TGTGCCAGCAGCTTGGAGAGAAATGGCTACACCTTC.

This rearrangement joins TRBV14 to TRBJ2-2; 7 bases are a match to TRBD2. The CDR3 sequence is 14 residues long. V was clipped by 4 bases and J by 6 bases; unmatched bases: 5. CDR1 and CDR2 from the germline V gene are SGHDN and FVKESK. As DNA, the CDR3 is TGTGCCAGCAGCCTCTGGGGAGGGGCCGGGGAGCTGTTTTTT. Translation gives CASSLWGGAGELFF.

The chain has TRBV3-1 (or the pseudogene TRBV3-2) and TRBJ1-2; D is possibly TRBD1 (6 bases). The V gene lost 0 bases and the J gene lost 7 bases, with 12 bases spanning the gap. CDR3 length: 14 amino acids. Germline CDR1 reads LGHDT; CDR2 reads YNNKEL (reference sequence). The CDR3: CASSQDDRRSGYTF. CDR3 DNA sequence: TGTGCCAGCAGCCAAGATGACAGGCGTAGTGGCTACACCTTC.

This clone has a handful of counts. The rearrangement uses TRBV11-1 and TRBJ2-5; a weak D match, TRBD2 (6 bases). This CDR3 has 14 residues. In germline, CDR1 is SGHAT, CDR2 FQDESV (reference sequence). Between the trimmed V and J ends, which lost 2 bases and 5 bases, there was a span of 12 bases. In DNA form, the CDR3 reads TGTGCCAGCAGCTTATCGGAGGGTAGGGAGACCCAGTACTTC. It yields the protein CASSLSEGRETQYF.

The CDR3 bases are TGTGCCAGCAGCCAAGAAGGAGGACTAGCGGCTATGAGCTCCTACAATGAGCAGTTCTTC. Protein: CASSQEGGLAAMSSYNEQFF. The rearrangement links TRBV3-1 (or the pseudogene TRBV3-2) to TRBJ2-1; 10 bases are shared with TRBD2. This CDR3 region has 20 residues. Losses at the gene ends were 0 bases for V and 0 bases for J; bases not matched to a gene: 11. Germline V gene data show CDR1 as LGHDT and CDR2 as YNNKEL (reference sequence).

The J gene is TRBJ2-2, the V gene TRBV2, with a tentative D call TRBD2 (5 bases). This CDR3 contains 14 residues. V was cut by 4 bases and J by 6 bases, with 12 bases left in between. CDR1 SNHLY and CDR2 FYNNEI come from the germline V gene. The CDR3 here is CASSGRLVAGELFF. CDR3 DNA: TGTGCCAGCAGTGGGAGGCTAGTCGCCGGGGAGCTGTTTTTT. Based on the CDR3 plus reference TRBV2 and TRBJ2-2, the full variable domain is EPEVTQTPSHQVTQMGQEVILRCVPISNHLYFYWYRQILGQKVEFLVSFYNNEISEKSEIFDDQFSVERPDGSNFTLKIRSTKLEDSAMYFCASSGRLVAGELFFGEGSRLTVL.